This T cell receptor beta chain was found in a study of blood T cell repertoires in COVID-19. Study background: PBMCs, B-cell-depleted T cells, or T cells were the source of the cDNA or gDNA that made up the material.

CDR1 is SGHTA, CDR2 FQGNSA, per germline. Trimming took off 3 bases at V and 2 bases at J, with 12 bases between the two ends. CDR3 size: 15 residues. Clones were sequenced by immunoSEQ multiplex PCR, and TCRdb holds only the in-frame ones, with some missing. The repertoire holds 150,000 or so clones, with roughly 90% as singletons. The specimen was peripheral blood. This sequence joins TRBV7-2 and TRBJ2-3, with a possible D match to TRBD1 (6 bases). The origin of this receptor is a man in his 60s with active or convalescent COVID-19. The chain's CDR3 is CASSFPGQPTDTQYF. The CDR3 bases are TGTGCCAGCAGCTTCCCGGGACAACCCACAGATACGCAGTATTTT.